The next 15 T cell receptor beta chains were all read from a single sample in a study of T cells in Graves' hyperthyroidism and ophthalmopathy. From RNA transcripts, TCR beta CDR3 regions were amplified. The HTBI primer set drove a first-round RT-PCR of the TCR CDR3. Each CDR3 protein gets one entry after TCRdb re-called the multiplex PCR reads with MiXCR. Here the sample spans hundreds of thousands of distinct CDR3 sequences, less than 15% being singletons. The sample comprised blood. These receptors were taken from a woman aged 18-30 years with Graves' hyperthyroidism.

This clonotype was recorded at least ten times. The CDR3: CASRADRGHLWQYF. The CDR3 DNA reads TGTGCCAGCAGGGCAGACAGGGGACACTTATGGCAGTACTTC. The chain recombines TRBV2 with TRBJ2-7, with TRBD1 identical over 8 bases. Germline CDR1 is SNHLY and CDR2 is FYNNEI. V lost 6 bases, J lost 9 bases, and 13 bases stayed unmatched. The CDR3 runs 14 residues.

This clonotype was seen many times. Written as DNA, the CDR3 is TGTGCCAGCAGCGTAGGAGCAGGAGGACAGGCTAAGTACGAGCAGTACTTC. Translated, it gives CASSVGAGGQAKYEQYF. V usage is TRBV9 and J usage is TRBJ2-7; 7 nucleotides line up with TRBD1. J was trimmed by 4 bases and V by 0 bases; bases with no gene match: 13. The CDR3 has 17 residues. Germline lookup yields CDR1 SGDLS and CDR2 YYNGEE. The full variable domain, with the rest looked up from reference TRBV9 and TRBJ2-7, is DSGVTQTPKHLITATGQRVTLRCSPRSGDLSVYWYQQSLDQGLQFLIQYYNGEERAKGNILERFSAQQFPDLHSELNLSSLELGDSALYFCASSVGAGGQAKYEQYFGPGTRLTVT.

In its sample, this clonotype was seen many times. The rearrangement uses TRBV5-6 and TRBJ2-3, with TRBD1 identical over 10 bases. The trim removed 2 bases at V and 5 bases at J, leaving 5 bases unmatched. The CDR3 runs 15 residues. Germline CDR1 SGHDT, CDR2 YYEEEE. CDR3 sequence: CASSFGTGAVDTQYF. The CDR3 nucleotides read TGTGCCAGCAGCTTCGGGACAGGGGCCGTAGATACGCAGTATTTT.

The chain employs TRBV29-1 and TRBJ1-2; D ambiguous. Per the germline V gene, CDR1 is SQVTM and CDR2 is ANQGSEA. V was trimmed by 7 bases and J by 6 bases, leaving 18 bases between them. The CDR3 loop spans 13 amino acids. CDR3 residues: CSARLGMGNGYTF. CDR3 in DNA: TGCAGCGCCCGACTGGGGATGGGAAATGGCTACACCTTC.

This clonotype was detected once. The junction differs from germline at one of its ends, possibly a read error. The chain carries TRBV13 and TRBJ2-3, with 7 nucleotides matching TRBD1. Germline V gene data show CDR1 as PRHDT and CDR2 as FYEKMQ (reference sequence). The CDR3 extends over 17 amino acids. Written as DNA, the CDR3 is TGTGCCAGCAGCTCCGCCTGGAGTGCAGGGGGTGCGGATATGCAGTATTTT. Amino acid sequence: CASSSAWSAGGADMQYF.

This chain links TRBV11-2 with TRBJ2-7; 11 nucleotides align to TRBD2. The germline CDR1 and CDR2 sequences are SGHAT and FQNNGV. V lost 5 bases and J lost 4; bases outside the gene matches: 10. CDR3 length: 16 amino acids. This CDR3 is CASSTWSSGRMYEQYF. CDR3 sequence (DNA): TGTGCCAGCAGCACCTGGTCTAGCGGGAGGATGTACGAGCAGTACTTC.

This clonotype came up many times. In DNA, the CDR3 is TGTGCCAGCAGCCAAGGATCGGGCCATATTCAGCCCCAGCATTTT. Translation gives CASSQGSGHIQPQHF. The chain joins TRBV3-1 to TRBJ1-5; D gene uncertain. V was trimmed by 1 base and J by 6 bases, leaving 13 bases between them. This CDR3 comprises 15 residues. Germline values: CDR1 LGHDT, CDR2 YNNKEL (reference sequence).

The chain uses TRBV24-1 and TRBJ2-2, with TRBD1 matching 7 bases. Looked up from germline, CDR1 is KGHDR and CDR2 is SFDVKD. This CDR3 has 13 residues. J lost 5 bases, V lost 9 bases, and 5 bases had no gene match. CDR3 region: CATSTGATGELFF. DNA of the CDR3: TGTGCCACCTCTACAGGGGCTACCGGGGAGCTGTTTTTT.

This clonotype was picked up a small number of times. This sequence joins TRBV6-1 and TRBJ2-7; D is possibly TRBD1 (6 bases). Germline CDR1 and CDR2: MNHNS and SASEGT. V was pared by 8 bases and J by 2 bases, with 19 bases between. The CDR3 runs 15 residues. In nucleotides, the CDR3 is TGTGCCAGCTCCAGGGGAAGACAGAGAGCCTACGAGCAGTACTTC. This sequence encodes CASSRGRQRAYEQYF.

The V and J genes are TRBV12-3 or TRBV12-4 and TRBJ2-1; TRBD2 matches at 11 bases. V lost 6 bases, J lost 6 bases, and 7 bases stayed unmatched. The CDR3 consists of 15 residues. This CDR3 is CASRLTSGTGNEQFF. The CDR3 nucleotides read TGTGCCAGCAGGTTGACTAGCGGGACGGGCAATGAGCAGTTCTTC.

The chain recombines TRBV30 with TRBJ1-5; 10 bases fit TRBD1. J was trimmed by 2 bases and V by 3 bases; bases with no gene match: 4. Germline values: CDR1 GTSNPN, CDR2 SVGIG (reference sequence). The CDR3 contains 15 residues. The CDR3 DNA reads TGTGCCTGGAGCCTCGGGACAGGGGGCAATCAGCCCCAGCATTTT. Amino acid sequence: CAWSLGTGGNQPQHF.

The chain combines TRBV9 with TRBJ1-1, with a tentative D call TRBD1 (5 bases). CDR1 is SGDLS and CDR2 is YYNGEE in the germline V gene. Trimming cost V 9 bases and J 5 bases, with 11 bases left between them. This CDR3 comprises 11 residues. The CDR3 bases are TGTGCCACCGGCTCAGGGACTGAAGCTTTCTTT. It is translated as CATGSGTEAFF. Looking up the rest from reference TRBV9 and TRBJ1-1 gives the full variable domain: DSGVTQTPKHLITATGQRVTLRCSPRSGDLSVYWYQQSLDQGLQFLIQYYNGEERAKGNILERFSAQQFPDLHSELNLSSLELGDSALYFCATGSGTEAFFGQGTRLTVV.

Ten or more counts support this clonotype. V and J are TRBV12-3 or TRBV12-4 and TRBJ2-7, with 9 bases that match TRBD2. This CDR3 region has 15 residues. V trimming: 3 bases; J trimming: 2 bases; junction bases outside the gene matches: 5. The CDR3 is CASSFGLAPTYEQYF. DNA for the CDR3: TGTGCCAGCAGTTTCGGACTAGCGCCCACCTACGAGCAGTACTTC.

This clonotype came up a few times. The chain joins TRBV5-1 to TRBJ1-5, with 7 positions matching TRBD1. CDR3 length equals 16 residues. Per the germline V gene, CDR1 is SGHRS and CDR2 is YFSETQ. Unmatched junction bases numbered 8, after V lost 3 bases and J lost 2 bases. CDR3 DNA sequence: TGCGCCAGCAGCTCAGGACAGGTCCGAGGCAATCAGCCCCAGCATTTT. As protein: CASSSGQVRGNQPQHF.

This rearrangement joins TRBV5-4 to TRBJ1-1, with D uncertain. This CDR3 is 14 amino acids long. V was clipped by 7 bases and J by 4 bases, with 17 bases between them. CDR1 SGHNT and CDR2 YYREEE come from the germline V gene (reference sequence). CDR3 region: CASPQEIRGTEAFF. DNA of the CDR3: TGTGCCAGCCCCCAAGAGATCCGGGGCACTGAAGCTTTCTTT. Combining the CDR3 with reference TRBV5-4 and TRBJ1-1 gives the whole variable domain ETGVTQSPTHLIKTRGQQVTLRCSSQSGHNTVSWYQQALGQGPQFIFQYYREEENGRGNFPPRFSGLQFPNYSSELNVNALELDDSALYLCASPQEIRGTEAFFGQGTRLTVV.